A selection of T cell receptor beta chains follows, all from one sample in a study of blood T cell repertoires in COVID-19. Profiled with immunoSEQ multiplex PCR; TCRdb holds only in-frame clones, not every one. The sample shows some 340,000 clones, roughly four fifths of them seen only once. The sequenced sample consisted of PBMCs or T cells enriched from blood (not recorded which). These receptors were taken from a woman between 50 and 59 years old who had recovered from COVID-19. The CDR3 runs from the conserved cysteine through the conserved F or W. The order of the fields is J gene, V gene, D gene, clone size, CDR3 protein, CDR3 DNA. D genes are given only for firm matches. A clone size is listed for some rows: how often the clone was seen (once, few, many), or a class if it is expanded.

TRBJ2-7,TRBV11-3,TRBD1,NA,CASTWGQVYEQYF,TGTGCCAGCACCTGGGGACAGGTCTACGAGCAGTACTTC
TRBJ2-3,TRBV7-6,TRBD2,NA,CASSLGVAGGSDTQYF,TGTGCCAGCAGCTTAGGGGTAGCGGGAGGGTCAGATACGCAGTATTTT
TRBJ2-6,TRBV11-2,NA,NA,CASSPTLGNPFFGANVLTF,TGTGCCAGCAGCCCAACACTCGGGAACCCCTTCTTTGGGGCCAACGTCCTGACTTTC
TRBJ2-1,TRBV9,TRBD2,NA,CASSGGLGAYNEQFF,TGTGCCAGCAGCGGTGGACTAGGGGCCTACAATGAGCAGTTCTTC
TRBJ2-2,TRBV9,NA,once,CASSVAGELFF,TGTGCCAGCAGCGTCGCCGGGGAGCTGTTTTTT
TRBJ1-5,TRBV19,TRBD1,NA,CASSGGTAPSQPQHF,TGTGCCAGTAGTGGGGGGACAGCCCCTAGTCAGCCCCAGCATTTT
TRBJ1-1,TRBV6-5,NA,NA,CASSYSPEARTEAFF,TGTGCCAGCAGTTACTCTCCGGAGGCCCGAACTGAAGCTTTCTTT
TRBJ2-1,TRBV5-1,TRBD2,once,CASSLSGTFYNEQFF,TGCGCCAGCAGCTTAAGCGGGACTTTCTACAATGAGCAGTTCTTC
TRBJ2-1,TRBV30,TRBD2,NA,CAWSAATSSSYNEQFF,TGTGCCTGGAGTGCAGCGACTAGCAGCTCCTACAATGAGCAGTTCTTC
TRBJ2-7,TRBV9,NA,NA,CASSVGSRAAYEQYF,TGTGCCAGCAGCGTGGGGTCGCGGGCGGCCTACGAGCAGTACTTC
TRBJ1-4,TRBV19,NA,NA,CASSRQRGNEKLFF,TGTGCCAGTAGTCGGCAACGGGGGAATGAAAAACTGTTTTTT
TRBJ2-3,TRBV7-2,NA,once,CASSSVVADTQYF,TGTGCCAGCAGCTCCGTGGTAGCAGATACGCAGTATTTT